This record concerns one T cell receptor beta chain sequence. TCRdb keeps only in-frame clones here, not all; method: immunoSEQ multiplex PCR. This table holds some 230,000 clones, roughly 83% found once. The V gene's germline CDR1 is LGHNA and CDR2 YNFKEQ. V was clipped by 1 base and J by 7 bases, with 19 bases between them. CDR3 size: 16 residues. The data are from a study of blood T cell repertoires in COVID-19. Study context: The United States, Italy and Spain were the sources of the acute and convalescent COVID-19 samples.

The sequence came from a middle-aged woman with acute COVID-19. V gene TRBV4-2 combines with J gene TRBJ1-2; maybe TRBD1 (5 bases). The sample taken for sequencing was PBMCs or T cells enriched from blood (not recorded which). CDR3 in amino acids: CASSQGEGAGVFGYTF. The CDR3 nucleotides are TGTGCCAGCAGCCAAGGAGAAGGGGCCGGAGTGTTTGGCTACACCTTC.